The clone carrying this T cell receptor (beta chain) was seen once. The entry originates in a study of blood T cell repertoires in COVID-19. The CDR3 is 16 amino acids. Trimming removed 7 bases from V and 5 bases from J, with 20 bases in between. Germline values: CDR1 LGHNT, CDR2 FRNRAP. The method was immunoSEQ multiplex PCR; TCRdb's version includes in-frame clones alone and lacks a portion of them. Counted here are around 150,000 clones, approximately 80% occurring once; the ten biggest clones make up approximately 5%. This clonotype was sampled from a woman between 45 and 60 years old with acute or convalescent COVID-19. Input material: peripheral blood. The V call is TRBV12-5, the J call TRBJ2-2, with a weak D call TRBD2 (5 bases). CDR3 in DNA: TGTGCTAGTGCCAAAGAACTAGAACGAGGGACCGGGGAGCTGTTTTTT. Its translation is CASAKELERGTGELFF.